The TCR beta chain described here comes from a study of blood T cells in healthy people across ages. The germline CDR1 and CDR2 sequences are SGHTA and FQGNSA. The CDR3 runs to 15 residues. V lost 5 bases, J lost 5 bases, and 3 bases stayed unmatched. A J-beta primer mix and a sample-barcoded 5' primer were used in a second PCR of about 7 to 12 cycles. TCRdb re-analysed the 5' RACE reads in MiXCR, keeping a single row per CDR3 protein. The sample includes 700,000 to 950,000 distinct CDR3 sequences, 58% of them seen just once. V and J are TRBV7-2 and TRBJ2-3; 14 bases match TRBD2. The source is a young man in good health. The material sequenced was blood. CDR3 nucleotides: TGTGCCAGCAGCCTCGGACTAGCGGGAGGAGATACGCAGTATTTT. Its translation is CASSLGLAGGDTQYF.